Presented here are 26 T cell receptor beta chains from one specimen sequenced in a study of identical twins listed by TCRdb under 2016. Receptor libraries were prepared by 5' RACE. TCRdb lists the instrument as Illumina HiSeq 2000. TCRdb reran the public reads through fastp at Q25 and MiXCR, keeping productive beta chains. Each entry is one CDR3 protein sequence, shown with its most common DNA and genes. This sample lists 450,000 or so distinct CDR3 sequences; 12% to 15% were detected once. 0.4% to 0.55% of the sample lies in the top ten. The same sample was also studied in work on yellow fever vaccine responses in identical twins.

The sample taken for sequencing was CD4+ T cells sorted from blood. These receptors came from a woman in her late teens or twenties in good health.

This chain links TRBV7-2 with TRBJ2-7; 7 positions agree with TRBD2. V gave up 4 bases and J gave up 6 bases; unmatched junction bases: 3. Germline V gene lookup returns CDR1 SGHTA and CDR2 FQGNSA. The CDR3 extends over 12 amino acids. CDR3 bases: TGTGCCAGCAGCTCGGGGGGAGCCGAGCAGTACTTC. Encoded protein: CASSSGGAEQYF.

This clonotype was observed a few times. This chain links TRBV9 with TRBJ2-5; 7 nucleotides line up with TRBD2. Losses at the gene ends were 3 bases for V and 2 bases for J; bases not matched to a gene: 7. The CDR3 extends over 15 amino acids. From germline, CDR1 is SGDLS and CDR2 YYNGEE. CDR3 coding DNA: TGTGCCAGCAGCGCCGGCGGGCGGGGGCAAGAGACCCAGTACTTC. This sequence encodes CASSAGGRGQETQYF.

The chain is built from TRBV6-2 or TRBV6-3 and TRBJ2-2, with 9 bases that match TRBD2. The trim removed 6 bases at V and 4 bases at J, leaving 12 bases unmatched. The CDR3 is 17 residues long. Germline V lookup: CDR1 MNHEY, CDR2 SVGEGT. CDR3 residues: CASSPRGSGRSTGELFF. Here the CDR3 DNA reads TGTGCCAGCAGCCCGCGGGGTAGCGGGAGATCCACCGGGGAGCTGTTTTTT.

This clonotype was picked up a small number of times. The chain carries TRBV20-1 and TRBJ1-2; D unclear. Germline CDR1 is DFQATT and CDR2 is SNEGSKA (reference sequence). The CDR3 is made up of 11 amino acids. The germline V and J ends were trimmed by 0 bases and 5 bases, with 4 bases remaining between them. As DNA, the CDR3 is TGCAGTGCTAGAGACCAGTATGGCTACACCTTC. This translates into CSARDQYGYTF.

Only a few counts were recorded for this clonotype. The genes are TRBV4-3 and TRBJ2-2; possibly TRBD2 for D (5 bases). Germline-derived CDR1 and CDR2 are LGHNA and YSLEER. The CDR3 totals 16 residues. The ends were cut back, 1 base at V and 7 bases at J, with 16 bases in the middle. This chain's CDR3 is CASSQGGFGLHGELFF. CDR3 sequence (DNA): TGCGCCAGCAGCCAAGGAGGCTTCGGACTTCACGGGGAGCTGTTTTTT.

This clonotype was detected only a few times. This chain joins TRBV6-2 or TRBV6-3 and TRBJ2-1, with no clear D. The CDR3 length is 13 residues. With 0 bases removed from V and 3 bases from J, the gap between germline ends came to 3 bases. Germline V CDR1 and CDR2: MNHEY, SVGEGT. This chain's CDR3 is CASSYSRYNEQFF. The CDR3 DNA reads TGTGCCAGCAGTTACTCGCGCTACAATGAGCAGTTCTTC.

This clonotype was observed many times. The V gene is TRBV2, the J gene TRBJ1-2; D might be TRBD1 (5 bases). This CDR3 spans 14 amino acids. V lost 6 bases and J lost 0, with 11 bases in between. Germline loops: CDR1 SNHLY, CDR2 FYNNEI. The CDR3 spells CASSRDGANYGYTF. CDR3 DNA: TGTGCCAGCAGCCGGGACGGAGCTAACTATGGCTACACCTTC.

The chain employs TRBV7-9 and TRBJ2-7; D call uncertain. CDR1 is SEHNR and CDR2 is FQNEAQ in the germline V gene (reference sequence). Trimming removed 4 bases from V and 4 bases from J, with 8 bases in between. The CDR3 length is 12 residues. Here the CDR3 reads CASSSRKYEQYF. CDR3 nucleotides: TGTGCCAGCAGCTCTCGCAAATACGAGCAGTACTTC.

The genes are TRBV6-1 and TRBJ2-7, with unresolved D. Germline lookup yields CDR1 MNHNS and CDR2 SASEGT. V dropped 3 bases and J dropped 6 bases, with 18 bases sitting between them. This CDR3 is built from 15 residues. CDR3 amino acids: CASSDPVWSVGEQYF. CDR3 bases: TGTGCCAGCAGTGACCCCGTATGGAGTGTAGGCGAGCAGTACTTC.

The chain has TRBV25-1 and TRBJ2-1, with a possible D match to TRBD2 (6 bases). The CDR3 spans 16 residues. Germline values: CDR1 MGHDK, CDR2 SYGVNS. Trimming pared 3 bases from V and 5 bases from J, leaving 17 bases between. The CDR3 sequence: CASSDGLRRGDNEQFF. The CDR3 nucleotides are TGTGCCAGCAGTGATGGGCTACGGCGGGGTGACAATGAGCAGTTCTTC. Full variable domain (remainder filled in from reference TRBV25-1 and TRBJ2-1): EADIYQTPRYLVIGTGKKITLECSQTMGHDKMYWYQQDPGMELHLIHYSYGVNSTEKGDLSSESTVSRIRTEHFPLTLESARPSHTSQYLCASSDGLRRGDNEQFFGPGTRLTVL.

The chain couples TRBV6-2 or TRBV6-3 to TRBJ2-7, with D possibly called TRBD1 or TRBD2 (5 bases each). With 4 bases removed from V and 3 bases from J, the gap between germline ends came to 10 bases. This CDR3 region has 13 residues. CDR1 is MNHEY and CDR2 is SVGEGT in the germline V gene. CDR3 bases: TGTGCCAGCAGTTGGGGACCGGGCTACGAGCAGTACTTC. Translating gives CASSWGPGYEQYF.

This clonotype is a singleton in its sample. The chain links TRBV27 to TRBJ2-1; D tentatively fits TRBD1 or TRBD2 (5 bases each). V was pared by 2 bases and J by 5 bases, with 13 bases between. The CDR3 runs to 15 residues. The germline V gene encodes CDR1 MNHEY and CDR2 SMNVEV (reference sequence). The CDR3 here is CASSLRAGTHNEQFF. Written as DNA, the CDR3 is TGTGCCAGCAGTTTAAGGGCAGGGACCCACAATGAGCAGTTCTTC.

In this sample, this clonotype turned up a few times. The V gene is TRBV5-1, the J gene TRBJ2-7; D remains ambiguous. The CDR3 totals 13 residues. CDR1 SGHRS and CDR2 YFSETQ come from the germline V gene. The ends were cut back, 4 bases at V and 1 base at J, with 9 bases in the middle. This CDR3 reads CASSPAASYEQYF. The CDR3 DNA follows: TGCGCCAGCAGCCCGGCCGCATCCTACGAGCAGTACTTC.

This clonotype occurred many times. This chain uses TRBV28 with TRBJ2-7; no clear D. The CDR3 runs to 17 residues. Looked up from germline, CDR1 is MDHEN and CDR2 is SYDVKM. V lost 5 bases to trimming and J lost 7 bases, with 27 bases between them. CDR3: CASSEEIGVSTAWEQYF. The CDR3, as DNA: TGTGCCAGCAGTGAAGAGATAGGAGTTTCTACCGCGTGGGAGCAGTACTTC.

This clonotype occurred a few times. The CDR3 end shows no conserved phenylalanine or tryptophan, and so a read error is likely. The DNA is left out, because the CDR3 cannot be placed on it with certainty; the CDR3 is given as TCRdb lists it. The gene calls are TRBV20-1 and TRBJ2-7; no DNA check was done on the table's D call, TRBD2. Per the germline V gene, CDR1 is DFQATT and CDR2 is SNEGSKA (reference sequence). The CDR3 is made up of 12 amino acids, end residues included. CDR3 sequence reads: CSARGIAGLQLA.

This rearrangement joins TRBV15 to TRBJ2-7; possibly TRBD2 for D (7 bases). The CDR3 is made up of 13 amino acids. The germline V and J ends were trimmed by 4 bases and 2 bases, with 9 bases remaining between them. The germline V gene has CDR1 LNHNV and CDR2 YYDKDF (reference sequence). In DNA form, the CDR3 reads TGTGCCACCAGCAAGGGGGGGCCCTACGAGCAGTACTTC. Its translation: CATSKGGPYEQYF.

This clonotype occurred a few times. The chain joins TRBV10-3 to TRBJ2-3; 7 bases map to TRBD2. V dropped 2 bases and J dropped 6; count of bases not matched to a gene: 8. The CDR3 covers 15 residues. Per the germline V gene, CDR1 is ENHRY and CDR2 is SYGVKD. CDR3 protein: CAISEPVAGVDTQYF. In nucleotides, the CDR3 is TGTGCCATCAGTGAGCCGGTTGCGGGAGTCGATACGCAGTATTTT.

Only a few counts were recorded for this clonotype. V gene TRBV20-1 combines with J gene TRBJ2-3; 8 bases agree with TRBD2. Germline CDR1 and CDR2: DFQATT and SNEGSKA (reference sequence). This CDR3 has 15 amino acids. The trim removed 1 base at V and 2 bases at J, leaving 5 bases unmatched. CDR3: CSARGAGGVTDTQYF. DNA for the CDR3: TGCAGTGCTAGAGGGGCCGGGGGGGTCACAGATACGCAGTATTTT.

The gene calls are TRBV5-1 and TRBJ2-2; TRBD1 agrees at 8 bases. This CDR3 has 17 amino acids. The V gene's germline CDR1 is SGHRS and CDR2 YFSETQ. V was clipped by 4 bases and J by 2 bases; unmatched bases: 10. The CDR3 loop is CASSTNTGGRNTGELFF. The CDR3 nucleotides are TGCGCCAGCAGCACGAATACAGGGGGTAGAAACACCGGGGAGCTGTTTTTT.

The table lists this clonotype with a few counts. This chain uses TRBV6-1 with TRBJ2-7, with 8 bases that match TRBD2. V gave up 5 bases and J gave up 7 bases; unmatched junction bases: 16. In germline, CDR1 is MNHNS, CDR2 SASEGT. This CDR3 comprises 16 residues. This CDR3 reads CASSPPGSGRSSEQYF. The CDR3 coding sequence is TGTGCCAGCAGTCCCCCGGGGAGCGGGAGAAGCTCAGAGCAGTACTTC.

This clonotype has a count of ten or more. The chain employs TRBV11-1 and TRBJ2-1; no firm D call. Deletions cut 5 bases from V and 1 base from J, with 24 bases between. CDR3 length equals 19 residues. The germline V gene has CDR1 SGHAT and CDR2 FQDESV (reference sequence). CDR3 in DNA: TGTGCCAGCAGCCCATCCCGGTGGGCCCAGGTCAGTTCCTACAATGAGCAGTTCTTC. Residues: CASSPSRWAQVSSYNEQFF.

This clonotype was observed a handful of times. V and J are TRBV27 and TRBJ2-1; 8 bases match TRBD1. The CDR3 is 14 amino acids. V shed 6 bases and J 9 bases; nucleotides not matched to a gene: 10. Germline V gene sequence: CDR1 MNHEY, CDR2 SMNVEV (reference sequence). CDR3: CASRKGQVLSEQFF. The CDR3 nucleotides are TGTGCCAGCAGAAAGGGACAGGTCTTATCTGAGCAGTTCTTC.

The chain links TRBV20-1 to TRBJ2-1, with 16 nucleotides matching TRBD2. This CDR3 has 16 residues. Unmatched junction bases numbered 7, after V lost 2 bases and J lost 9 bases. Germline CDR1 is DFQATT and CDR2 is SNEGSKA (reference sequence). CDR3 DNA sequence: TGCAGTGCTAGACCGGGACTAGCGGGAGGGCCAGGTGAGCAGTTCTTC. Protein sequence: CSARPGLAGGPGEQFF.

The chain links TRBV25-1 to TRBJ1-6, with TRBD1 matching over 11 bases. Germline V lookup: CDR1 MGHDK, CDR2 SYGVNS. This CDR3 has 16 amino acids. Germline trimming cut 6 bases from V and 9 bases from J; bases unmatched to any gene: 10. CDR3 protein: CASRSPRDRGFSPLHF. Here the CDR3 DNA reads TGTGCCAGCAGAAGCCCTCGGGACAGGGGGTTTTCACCCCTCCACTTT.

The rearrangement links TRBV14 to TRBJ2-3, with 11 nucleotides matching TRBD1. Trimming cost V 5 bases and J 1 base; bases outside gene matches: 5. Germline lookup yields CDR1 SGHDN and CDR2 FVKESK. CDR3 length: 16 amino acids. CDR3 nucleotides: TGTGCCAGCAGCGGGGACAGGGGGTTCGGCACAGATACGCAGTATTTT. It codes for CASSGDRGFGTDTQYF.

A few counts support this clonotype. This chain uses TRBV6-1 with TRBJ1-3; D not resolved. The CDR3 has 14 residues. Germline assignment: CDR1 MNHNS and CDR2 SASEGT. The ends were cut back, 8 bases at V and 2 bases at J, with 13 bases in the middle. CDR3 sequence: CASSFRTTGNTIYF. DNA of the CDR3: TGTGCCAGCTCTTTCCGGACGACTGGAAACACCATATATTTT.